This T cell receptor (beta chain) came from a study of blood T cells in healthy people across ages. In germline, CDR1 is MGHDK, CDR2 SYGVNS. Trimming removed 3 bases from V and 1 base from J, with 11 bases in between. The CDR3 is made up of 15 amino acids. A second 7 to 11 cycle PCR used barcoded and J-beta primers. Any given sample supplied a minimum of 3 million CDR3-containing paired-end reads. Via MiXCR, TCRdb re-called the 5' RACE reads, giving one row per CDR3 protein. The sample includes more than 1.4 million distinct CDR3 sequences, approximately 40% of them seen just once. This clonotype occurred a few times.

The rearrangement joins TRBV25-1 to TRBJ2-3; possibly TRBD2 for D (6 bases). This receptor was identified in a young woman in good health. Sequencing used blood. CDR3 in DNA: TGTGCCAGCAGTGATGCGGGGCCACGCACAGATACGCAGTATTTT. Residues: CASSDAGPRTDTQYF.